A selection of T cell receptor beta chains follows, all from one sample in a study of CD8+ T cells in alopecia areata. Only in-frame clones appear in the TCRdb table, and some are missing; sequencing was by immunoSEQ multiplex PCR. The table includes 80,000 or so clones, around 61% detected once. Sample: CD8+ T cells sorted from blood, taken at week 24, from a patient treated with tofacitinib. The source is a human donor with alopecia areata. Each CDR3 is given with its conserved first and last residue. The D gene is left open where the match is weak. Clone size, where shown, is once, few, many, or a class for clones that have expanded.

d_call	clone_size	v_call	j_call	cdr3_aa	cdr3_nt
TRBD1	few	TRBV28	TRBJ2-7	CASSLRTGPLGEQYF	TGTGCCAGCAGTTTAAGGACAGGACCCCTAGGGGAGCAGTACTTC
NA	NA	TRBV28	TRBJ2-7	CASQGKYEQYF	TGTGCCTCACAGGGTAAATACGAGCAGTACTTC
NA	NA	TRBV7-9	TRBJ1-1	CASSNSGGRGTEAFF	TGTGCCAGCAGCAATTCAGGAGGAAGAGGGACTGAAGCTTTCTTT
TRBD1	NA	TRBV4-3	TRBJ2-5	CASSQDRRTGGLVTQYF	TGCGCCAGCAGCCAAGATAGGCGGACAGGGGGCCTGGTGACCCAGTACTTC
NA	few	TRBV28	TRBJ1-1	CASSFPGTEAFF	TGTGCCAGCAGTTTCCCAGGGACTGAAGCTTTCTTT
NA	NA	TRBV7-8	TRBJ1-4	CASSLGAGATNEKLFF	TGTGCCAGCAGCCTGGGGGCGGGTGCAACTAATGAAAAACTGTTTTTT
TRBD2	NA	TRBV9	TRBJ2-7	CASSEGLADYEQYF	TGTGCCAGCAGCGAGGGACTAGCGGACTACGAGCAGTACTTC
NA	NA	TRBV30	TRBJ2-5	CAWEMSPNQETQYF	TGTGCCTGGGAAATGTCTCCAAACCAAGAGACCCAGTACTTC
TRBD1	NA	TRBV5-1	TRBJ2-4	CASSIGTGQNIQYF	TGCGCCAGCAGCATAGGGACAGGGCAAAACATTCAGTACTTC
NA	once	TRBV14	TRBJ2-3	CASSQEQSDTQYF	TGTGCCAGCAGCCAAGAACAATCGGATACGCAGTATTTT
NA	few	TRBV28	TRBJ2-1	CASSLSSISYNEQFF	TGTGCCAGCAGTTTATCATCAATCTCCTACAATGAGCAGTTCTTC
NA	NA	TRBV11-2	TRBJ2-6	CASSFKGAGANVLTF	TGTGCCAGCAGCTTCAAAGGGGCTGGGGCCAACGTCCTGACTTTC
TRBD1	NA	TRBV27	TRBJ2-7	CASSLLLGDSSYEQYF	TGTGCCAGCAGTTTATTGTTGGGGGACAGCTCCTACGAGCAGTACTTC
NA	NA	TRBV4-3	TRBJ2-3	CASSQDTATDTQYF	TGCGCCAGCAGCCAGGACACAGCTACAGATACGCAGTATTTT
TRBD2	NA	TRBV7-6	TRBJ2-1	CASSLGISSGRSLPFYNEQFF	TGTGCCAGCAGCTTAGGGATTTCTAGCGGGAGGTCCCTGCCATTCTACAATGAGCAGTTCTTC
NA	few	TRBV18	TRBJ2-1	CASSPPVLSFEQFF	TGTGCCAGCTCACCACCGGTACTGTCCTTTGAGCAGTTCTTC
TRBD2	NA	TRBV27	TRBJ2-5	CASSSTSGGERVETQYF	TGTGCCAGCAGTTCGACTAGCGGGGGGGAACGTGTAGAGACCCAGTACTTC
TRBD1	NA	TRBV11-3	TRBJ1-1	CASSPQGGSEAFF	TGTGCCAGCAGCCCCCAAGGGGGCTCTGAAGCTTTCTTT
NA	NA	TRBV6-5	TRBJ2-1	CASRAAYNEQFF	TGTGCCAGTAGGGCGGCCTACAATGAGCAGTTCTTC
NA	NA	TRBV29-1	TRBJ1-2	CSVDAAQGLRTNYGYTF	TGCAGCGTTGATGCCGCTCAGGGTTTAAGAACTAACTATGGCTACACCTTC
TRBD2	once	TRBV4-3	TRBJ2-7	CASSMAGETYEQYF	TGCGCCAGCTCTATGGCGGGGGAAACCTACGAGCAGTACTTC
NA	NA	TRBV27	TRBJ2-7	CASSHRPSYEQYF	TGTGCCAGCAGTCATAGGCCCTCCTACGAGCAGTACTTC
NA	NA	TRBV9	TRBJ2-5	CASSVGTGWQETQYF	TGTGCCAGCAGCGTAGGAACAGGGTGGCAAGAGACCCAGTACTTC
NA	NA	TRBV18	TRBJ2-3	CASCNRRTDTQYF	TGTGCCAGCTGTAACCGGAGGACAGATACGCAGTATTTT
NA	few	TRBV29-1	TRBJ2-7	CSVVTGNSYEQYF	TGCAGCGTCGTGACAGGTAACTCCTACGAGCAGTACTTC
NA	NA	TRBV27	TRBJ2-2	CASSSWLVGGELFF	TGTGCCAGCAGTTCCTGGTTGGTTGGCGGGGAGCTGTTTTTT
TRBD2	NA	TRBV27	TRBJ2-1	CASSLHYGGGNNEQFF	TGTGCCAGCAGTTTACACTATGGCGGGGGTAACAATGAGCAGTTCTTC
NA	few	TRBV7-6	TRBJ1-5	CASSSSTTGPYSNQPQHF	TGTGCCAGCAGCTCCTCTACCACAGGGCCCTATAGCAATCAGCCCCAGCATTTT
TRBD1	NA	TRBV2	TRBJ2-7	CASSGHPGQNYEQYF	TGTGCCAGCAGTGGACATCCGGGACAGAATTACGAGCAGTACTTC
NA	NA	TRBV4-1	TRBJ2-7	CASSRSNGYEQYF	TGCGCCAGCAGCCGGTCCAACGGGTACGAGCAGTACTTC
NA	NA	TRBV27	TRBJ2-7	CASRMLDEQYF	TGTGCCAGCAGGATGCTAGACGAGCAGTACTTC
TRBD1	NA	TRBV29-1	TRBJ1-2	CSVLGQGGGYTF	TGCAGCGTTCTAGGACAGGGGGGTGGCTACACCTTC